This T cell receptor (beta chain) was sequenced in a study of technical replicates of blood from several donors. V was clipped by 5 bases and J by 2 bases; unmatched bases: 3. Germline lookup yields CDR1 PRHDT and CDR2 FYEKMQ (reference sequence). The CDR3 has 13 residues. Repertoires were generated with immunoSEQ multiplex PCR, while TCRdb's copy carries only in-frame clones and drops some. The data contain 45,000 to 60,000 clones, 92% of them singletons. This sequence originates from a human donor in good health. Some clones in this sample may be carry-over from other donors' samples. Sequencing used PBMCs. The J gene is TRBJ2-7, the V gene TRBV13, with TRBD1 matching 7 bases. As DNA, the CDR3 is TGTGCCAGCAGCCGGGGACAGACCTACGAGCAGTACTTC. Protein: CASSRGQTYEQYF.